This T cell receptor beta chain was identified during a study of T cell clonality in common variable immunodeficiency (dated by TCRdb to about 2015). Results and caveats for the whole study, not just this receptor: It was noted by the authors that sequencing of the repertoires of T cell subpopulations would be needed to clarify the cause of the increased clonality in CVID. CVID TCRbeta sequences reportedly showed fewer deletions and N-nucleotide insertions and lacked highly modified clones with 13 or more V deletions. Correlations between repertoire features and clinical complications were limited by patient heterogeneity within the CVID cohort. Fewer TCRbeta clones were shared among CVID subjects than among healthy controls (p < 0.0001). Compared with healthy controls, CVID subjects showed increased TCRbeta clonality (t-test p = 0.018), a feature most characteristic of about a third of subjects. Even though DNA input was equal, the average per sample came to some 90,000 unique sequences for controls compared with around 33,000 for CVID samples.

From cysteine to phenylalanine, the CDR3 is 14 amino acids long. The CDR3 was read in part: 33 bases, with the frame set at base 1. Here V drops 4 bases and J drops 2 bases, and the junction holds 6 bases not matched to any gene. According to the germline V gene, CDR1 reads SGHDT and CDR2 reads YYEEEE. CVID samples and control samples contributed equivalent amounts of genomic DNA as sequencing input. For every sample, a 60 bp segment covering the rearranged TCRbeta CDR3 region was amplified and then sequenced. The immunoSEQ assay, a bias-corrected multiplex PCR with high-throughput sequencing, was employed for TCRbeta amplification. On the study's bioinformatics: Each unique nucleotide sequence was treated as a clone and annotated with V, D and J genes, copy number and frequency. Sequences were labeled productive if in frame, and non-productive if out of frame or containing stop codons. As previously described, clonality was calculated on the basis of Shannon's entropy. The predicted amino acid sequences of productive clones were used to derive mean CDR3 Kyte-Doolittle hydropathy. Scaled V gene usage was hierarchically clustered using Manhattan distance and complete linkage with the R hclust function. Clone sharing by CDR3 amino acid sequence was assessed by resampling 12 repertoires per group over 100 rounds. Repertoires were searched for 60 to 80 published EBV-specific and about 250 published CMV-specific TCRbeta sequences. Analysis left out two CVID samples that produced under 10,000 sequences, so roughly 45 CVID repertoires remained. As stored in TCRdb, this immuneACCESS dataset retains in-frame rearrangements with V and J assigned. A fraction of the clones does not appear; measured against another copy, unresolved V genes explain less than half of the discrepancy, and the remainder lacks a known reason. Clone size and the V and J calls come from that table; the DNA yielded D and trimming. The table records about 5,300 clones for this sample, and not one of them appears only once. The biggest ten clones account for around 13% of the sample.

This clone was seen many times. This clone's antigen is unknown. The sequenced fragment ends 3 residues before the CDR3 boundary, so the rest is inferred from the germline J gene. Standard criteria were used to diagnose CVID, namely serum IgG, IgA and/or IgM reduced below the normal range together with specific antibody deficiency. There were 44 subjects in the CVID group (29 male and 15 female), ranging in age from roughly 8 to 70 years, with a mean age of around 40. Both CVID patients and healthy controls were predominantly of Caucasian heritage. At the time of study participation, every CVID subject had been on replacement immunoglobulin therapy for one year or longer. At blood collection, none of the CVID subjects was ill or on immunomodulatory or immunosuppressive medication. Heparinized peripheral whole blood samples of roughly 5 to 8.5 ml were collected from each donor. Genomic DNA from adults with common variable immune deficiency (CVID) and from healthy adult controls was used to sequence TCRbeta CDR3 repertoires. Diluted blood was subjected to density centrifugation over Hypaque 1077 or Ficoll-Paque for isolation of peripheral blood mononuclear cells. Unsorted mononuclear cells served as the source of genomic DNA, which was extracted either by Qiagen column purification or by a centrifugation-based method.

The sample comprised peripheral blood mononuclear cells. Rearrangement joined TRBV5-6 to TRBJ2-7; 7 bases in the junction line up with TRBD1. This TCR was sampled from a human donor with common variable immunodeficiency. The covered CDR3 bases are TGTGCCAGCAGCGGAGGACAGGACCCCTACGAG. Translated, it reads CASSGGQDPYE. The full CDR3 reads CASSGGQDPYEQYF. Reference TRBV5-6 and TRBJ2-7 proteins supply the regions before and after the CDR3; the full variable domain is: DAGVTQSPTHLIKTRGQQVTLRCSPKSGHDTVSWYQQALGQGPQFIFQYYEEEERQRGNFPDRFSGHQFPNYSSELNVNALLLGDSALYLCASSGGQDPYEQYFGPGTRLTVT.